Listed below are T cell receptor beta chains from one sample, sequenced in a study of response to subunit inactivated influenza vaccine. TCRdb independently ran MiXCR on the RT-PCR reads; one entry per CDR3 protein. The data contain around 580,000 distinct CDR3 sequences, 12% to 15% of them singletons. The input for sequencing was PBMCs from blood, taken 11 to 12 days after vaccination. These TCRs come from a man aged 45 to 65 who received an inactivated influenza vaccine. Each CDR3 is given without its conserved first and last residue. Not all rows give a size; the values are once, few, many and, for expanded clones, a class.

TRBV2 | few | ASSPSGSSGEQF
TRBV10-3 | - | AISESKPWDRDAYEQY
TRBV4-2 | few | ASKASGYNEQF
TRBV25-1 | few | ASSMHGGHTIY
TRBV6-2/TRBV6-3 | - | ASSWGTDQSYEQY
TRBV28 | - | ASRRSLPGRYEQY
TRBV12-3/TRBV12-4 | - | ASSFSDKTYEQY
TRBV30 | - | AWFGGGYT
TRBV12-3/TRBV12-4 | many | ASSFRTGGTGELF
TRBV4-3 | few | ASSQAQGLRHEQY
TRBV7-2 | - | ASGPQTSGRDIQY
TRBV9 | few | ASSVGEGARFDEQY
TRBV29-1 | - | SVQRTSGRLTDTQY
TRBV9 | many | ASSVDRGGSGANVLT